This TCR beta chain was profiled in a study of CD8+CD57+ T cells in acquired aplastic anemia. The wider study: Sorted CD4+ and CD8+ cell DNA averaged about 3 ug. As sequenced from healthy donors, CD4+ cells averaged roughly 11 million reads.

Study observations and caveats: Between patients and controls, CD8+ Simpson's diversity did not vary significantly. Patients and controls were found to share fewer than 35 CD8+ CDR3 sequences.

This clonotype has more than one count but fewer than ten. Its antigen is unidentified. The CDR3 runs 19 residues. The V gene end was trimmed by 0 bases and the J gene end by 4 bases; junction bases not matched to a gene: 5. Germline CDR1 KGHSH, CDR2 LQKENI. The template used for profiling TCR beta VDJ and CDR3 was genomic DNA. From the reads, TCRdb called clonotypes with MiXCR, one entry per CDR3 protein. Of 50,000 to 70,000 distinct CDR3 sequences in the sample, about 50% were seen once. The J gene is TRBJ2-2, the V gene TRBV18, with 16 bases aligning to TRBD2. Sequenced material: sorted CD4+, CD8+, or CD8+CD57+ T cells (not recorded which) from PBMCs. The TCR originated in a human donor in good health, serving as a control. The CDR3 sequence: CASSPPGLAGGPSTGELFF. The CDR3 region has the DNA TGTGCCAGCTCACCACCGGGACTAGCGGGAGGGCCGAGCACCGGGGAGCTGTTTTTT.